These T cell receptor beta chains were read from a single sample in a study of T cells after yellow fever vaccination. TCRdb processed the 5' RACE reads anew with MiXCR; each CDR3 protein has one entry. Here the sample spans around 67,000 distinct CDR3 sequences, approximately 6.9% being singletons. Sequencing used CD8+ T cells sorted from PBMCs, obtained about 5 days after the first yellow fever vaccination. The receptors here all came from a young man who received the YFV17D yellow fever vaccine. Each CDR3 is given with its conserved first and last residue. Fields, in order: D gene, CDR3 length, J gene, clone size, V gene, CDR3 protein, CDR3 DNA. The D gene is left open where the match is weak. Clone size is stated in some rows and not others, as once, few, many or a class when expanded.

TRBD1	17	TRBJ2-1	NA	TRBV12-3/TRBV12-4	CASSFVSRTGDVDEQFF	TGTGCCAGCAGTTTCGTATCGAGGACAGGGGATGTCGATGAGCAGTTCTTC
NA	14	TRBJ1-1	NA	TRBV5-8	CAIRRRVPYTEAFF	TGTGCCATCAGACGCAGGGTCCCGTACACTGAAGCTTTCTTT
TRBD1	15	TRBJ2-1	large	TRBV4-3	CASSQGTGGYNEQFF	TGCGCCAGCAGCCAAGGGACAGGGGGCTACAATGAGCAGTTCTTC
NA	15	TRBJ2-2	few	TRBV20-1	CSARDGGTYDGELFF	TGCAGTGCTAGAGATGGCGGCACCTACGACGGGGAGCTGTTTTTT
NA	14	TRBJ1-1	many	TRBV12-3/TRBV12-4	CASGTSGTNTEAFF	TGTGCCAGCGGGACGAGTGGGACGAACACTGAAGCTTTCTTT
NA	14	TRBJ2-1	few	TRBV4-2	CARGPGGQHNEQFF	TGTGCCAGGGGCCCGGGGGGACAGCACAATGAGCAGTTCTTC
TRBD1	13	TRBJ2-1	NA	TRBV12-3/TRBV12-4	CASSLAGQGEKFF	TGTGCCAGCAGTTTAGCAGGGCAGGGGGAAAAGTTCTTC
TRBD1	15	TRBJ2-3	many	TRBV6-1	CASSEGTGGADTQYF	TGTGCCAGCAGTGAAGGGACAGGGGGCGCAGATACGCAGTATTTT
NA	15	TRBJ2-1	few	TRBV19	CASSIAGAGYNEQFF	TGTGCCAGTAGTATAGCGGGGGCGGGGTACAATGAGCAGTTCTTC
NA	16	TRBJ1-5	many	TRBV7-2	CASSRAGLGSNQPQHF	TGTGCCAGCAGCCGAGCAGGGTTAGGGAGCAATCAGCCCCAGCATTTT
NA	16	TRBJ1-1	many	TRBV12-3/TRBV12-4	CASSLNTGPLGGEAFF	TGTGCCAGCAGTCTCAATACAGGGCCCCTAGGTGGTGAAGCTTTCTTT
NA	13	TRBJ2-7	many	TRBV12-3/TRBV12-4	CASSLTGIYEQYF	TGTGCCAGCAGCCTCACAGGGATATACGAGCAGTACTTC
NA	15	TRBJ2-7	many	TRBV5-1	CASSLEGDNLYEQYF	TGCGCCAGCAGCTTGGAAGGGGACAACCTCTACGAGCAGTACTTC
NA	17	TRBJ1-1	NA	TRBV4-3	CASSQGDRRGVNTEAFF	TGCGCCAGCAGCCAAGGGGACCGTCGGGGCGTGAACACTGAAGCTTTCTTT
TRBD2	15	TRBJ2-1	NA	TRBV20-1	CSARSGRGGLNEQFF	TGCAGTGCTAGATCGGGGCGGGGGGGCCTCAATGAGCAGTTCTTC
TRBD1	17	TRBJ2-6	NA	TRBV9	CASSVNTGVSGANVLTF	TGTGCCAGCAGCGTAAATACAGGGGTCTCTGGGGCCAACGTCCTGACTTTC
NA	12	TRBJ1-2	few	TRBV12-3/TRBV12-4	CASRPSGQWVTF	TGTGCCAGCAGGCCTTCTGGGCAGTGGGTCACCTTC
NA	14	TRBJ1-3	NA	TRBV6-1	CASSHGGLGNTIYF	TGTGCCAGCTCCCACGGGGGGCTTGGAAACACCATATATTTT
TRBD2	15	TRBJ2-5	many	TRBV12-3/TRBV12-4	CASRGKRGSWETQYF	TGTGCCAGCAGGGGGAAGCGGGGGAGCTGGGAGACCCAGTACTTC